The T cell receptor beta chain described here comes from a study of T cell changes during pregnancy in multiple sclerosis. Per the germline V gene, CDR1 is SGHRS and CDR2 is YFSETQ. The CDR3 contains 14 residues. Trimming at V came to 3 bases and at J to 5 bases, leaving 4 bases not matched to a gene. Assay: immunoSEQ multiplex PCR; the TCRdb copy retains only in-frame clones and omits some. Of around 99,000 clones listed, 92% are singletons. This clonotype was sampled from a female donor in good health, enrolled as a control in a pregnancy study. The V gene is TRBV5-1, the J gene TRBJ2-1; 8 bases are shared with TRBD2. The sequences come from peripheral blood, collected in the third trimester of pregnancy. Here the CDR3 reads CASSWAGGDNEQFF. The CDR3 DNA follows: TGCGCCAGCAGCTGGGCCGGGGGGGACAATGAGCAGTTCTTC.